This is a list of T cell receptor beta chains from one sample in a study of blood T cell repertoires in COVID-19. The data were produced by immunoSEQ multiplex PCR, yet TCRdb's version contains in-frame clones alone and is incomplete. This repertoire shows some 240,000 clones, nearly 90% found once; its top ten account for 2.1%. Sequencing was done on a sample of peripheral blood. These receptors were taken from an older woman with COVID-19, enrolled during active disease. The CDR3 runs from the conserved cysteine through the conserved F or W. D genes are given only for firm matches. Expanded clones get a size class; other rows say once, few or many, or leave the size out.

-,TRBJ2-7,TRBD1,TRBV11-2,TGTGCCAGCAGCCTCCATACCGGGACAGGGTGGTACGAGCAGTACTTC,CASSLHTGTGWYEQYF
-,TRBJ1-2,TRBD1,TRBV25-1,TGTGCCAGCAGTGACTCAGGGGGCTTTCCTGGCTACACCTTC,CASSDSGGFPGYTF
once,TRBJ1-1,-,TRBV6-2/TRBV6-3,TGTGCCAGCAGCCGGGGGGTTCGGGCTTTCTTT,CASSRGVRAFF
-,TRBJ2-2,TRBD1,TRBV25-1,TGTGCCAGCAGGGACAGGGGGCAGGTCAACACCGGGGAGCTGTTTTTT,CASRDRGQVNTGELFF
-,TRBJ1-4,-,TRBV15,TGTGCCACCAGCCCCCACCTACAGGGAGGGAAGGAAAAACTGTTTTTT,CATSPHLQGGKEKLFF
-,TRBJ1-4,TRBD1,TRBV6-5,TGTGCCAGCAGCTGGGACAGGATCAATGAAAAACTGTTTTTT,CASSWDRINEKLFF
-,TRBJ1-1,-,TRBV11-1,TGTGCCAGCAGCTTTTTCGGCACTGAAGCTTTCTTT,CASSFFGTEAFF
-,TRBJ1-3,-,TRBV5-1,TGCGCCAGCAGCCCTGGGGCAGCCTCTGGAAACACCATATATTTT,CASSPGAASGNTIYF
once,TRBJ1-6,-,TRBV5-6,TGTGCCAGCAGCTTGGGGGGCGCCGGTAATTCACCCCTCCACTTT,CASSLGGAGNSPLHF
-,TRBJ1-4,-,TRBV7-9,TGTGCCAGCAGCTACCGAGAGGTACCCGAAGGGGTGTTTTTT,CASSYREVPEGVFF
-,TRBJ1-2,-,TRBV11-2,TGTGCCAGCAGCTCAGGAGGAGGGGAGTATGGCTACACCTTC,CASSSGGGEYGYTF
-,TRBJ1-6,-,TRBV19,TGTGCCAGTAGTCCCCGGACATTTCCTGGGGGGTCACCCCTCCACTTT,CASSPRTFPGGSPLHF
-,TRBJ2-7,-,TRBV4-1,TGCGCCAGCAGCCTAGTCTGGGGACACGACTCCTCCTACGAGCAGTACTTC,CASSLVWGHDSSYEQYF
-,TRBJ2-5,-,TRBV4-3,TGCGCCAGCAGCCAAGGATTGACGGAGGGAGAGACCCAGTACTTC,CASSQGLTEGETQYF
-,TRBJ1-1,TRBD1,TRBV6-6,TGTGCCGCGGTGGGACAGGGGGACACTGAAGCTTTCTTT,CAAVGQGDTEAFF
-,TRBJ1-1,-,TRBV9,TGTGCCAGCAGCGGTGGGGGGGACTACACTGAAGCTTTCTTT,CASSGGGDYTEAFF
-,TRBJ2-1,-,TRBV4-2,TGTGCCAGCAGCCAAGATCAGCGTGGGTCCCAGTTCTTC,CASSQDQRGSQFF
-,TRBJ1-2,-,TRBV7-2,TGTGCCAGCAGCCTAACAGAGATCAATGGCTACACCTTC,CASSLTEINGYTF
-,TRBJ2-2,-,TRBV7-3,TGTGCCAGCAGCTTAGGGGGCCCCACCGGGGAGCTGTTTTTT,CASSLGGPTGELFF
-,TRBJ1-4,-,TRBV6-5,TGTGCCAGCAGGCCAATCTTGGAGGAAAAACTGTTTTTT,CASRPILEEKLFF
-,TRBJ1-1,-,TRBV7-3,TGTGCCAGCAGCTTTACAGGGATGAACACTGAAGCTTTCTTT,CASSFTGMNTEAFF
-,TRBJ2-4,-,TRBV6-2/TRBV6-3,TGTGCCAGCAGTCAGACGCAGAGGAAAAACATTCAGTACTTC,CASSQTQRKNIQYF
-,TRBJ2-1,-,TRBV5-4,TGTGCCAGCAGCTATACGAGGCTTAGTGACAATGAGCAGTTCTTC,CASSYTRLSDNEQFF
-,TRBJ1-1,TRBD1,TRBV15,TGTGCCACCAGCCCGAGACAGGGTTGGAACACTGAAGCTTTCTTT,CATSPRQGWNTEAFF
-,TRBJ1-5,TRBD1,TRBV19,TGTGCCAGTAGACGGACAGGGGGCAATCAGCCCCAGCATTTT,CASRRTGGNQPQHF
-,TRBJ1-1,-,TRBV4-1,TGCGCCAGCAGCCAAGATCTAGGACAGAGAAACACTGAAGCTTTCTTT,CASSQDLGQRNTEAFF
-,TRBJ2-2,-,TRBV6-6,TGTGCCAGCCGCGCGCCCTCTTTCGGGGAGCTGTTTTTT,CASRAPSFGELFF
few,TRBJ1-1,-,TRBV19,TGTGCCAGTAGTATAGGGGGAGGGGCTTGGACTGAAGCTTTCTTT,CASSIGGGAWTEAFF
-,TRBJ2-5,-,TRBV6-5,TGTGTTACAGGGTTTCAAGAGACCCAGTACTTC,CVTGFQETQYF
-,TRBJ1-5,-,TRBV11-2,TGTGCCAGCAGCTTAGTCGGGGGGCAGCCCCAGCATTTT,CASSLVGGQPQHF
-,TRBJ2-5,-,TRBV27,TGTGCCAGCAGTACACTGACATCGCCCCAGTACTTC,CASSTLTSPQYF
-,TRBJ1-1,-,TRBV29-1,TGCAGCGTTGAGGTTACCGGGGATCGGTCTGAAGCTTTCTTT,CSVEVTGDRSEAFF
-,TRBJ1-2,TRBD1,TRBV29-1,TGCAGCGTTGAAGGAGGCGTACAGGGGGCGCTGGGCTACACCTTC,CSVEGGVQGALGYTF
-,TRBJ2-2,-,TRBV3-1/TRBV3-2,TGTGCCAGCAGCCAAGTTCTAACCGGGGAGCTGTTTTTT,CASSQVLTGELFF
-,TRBJ2-2,-,TRBV7-6,TGTGCCAGCAGCTTACGTACCGGGGAGCTGTTTTTT,CASSLRTGELFF
-,TRBJ1-4,-,TRBV3-1/TRBV3-2,TGTGCCAGCAGCCCTCCTTCCGGGAGAAGAGGTGAAAAACTGTTTTTT,CASSPPSGRRGEKLFF
-,TRBJ1-5,TRBD1,TRBV24-1,TGTGCCACCAGTGTCCCGGACAGGGTAAAGGATCAGCCCCAGCATTTT,CATSVPDRVKDQPQHF
-,TRBJ2-7,-,TRBV7-2,TGTGCCAGCAGCTTAGAGCCAGGGACCTACGAGCAGTACTTC,CASSLEPGTYEQYF
-,TRBJ1-2,-,TRBV7-9,TGTGCCAGCAGCTTCGAGGGCTACTATGGCTACACCTTC,CASSFEGYYGYTF
-,TRBJ1-2,-,TRBV6-6,TGTGCCAGCAGTTACGCGGCAGCGAAAAACTATGGCTACACCTTC,CASSYAAAKNYGYTF
-,TRBJ2-7,-,TRBV7-9,TGTGCCAGCAGCTCGAACCGGGATGCCGCCTACGAGCAGTACTTC,CASSSNRDAAYEQYF
-,TRBJ2-1,TRBD1,TRBV9,TGTGCCAGCAGTAGGACAGGGGAATACAATGAGCAGTTCTTC,CASSRTGEYNEQFF
once,TRBJ1-1,-,TRBV19,TGTGCCAGTAAAACCCGGGTGGAAGCTTTCTTT,CASKTRVEAFF
-,TRBJ1-5,-,TRBV18,TGTGCCAGCTCAACGCTATTAAATCAGCCCCAGCATTTT,CASSTLLNQPQHF
-,TRBJ1-1,TRBD1,TRBV30,TGTGCCTGTCGGACAGGGGGCATGGGCACTGAAGCTTTCTTT,CACRTGGMGTEAFF
-,TRBJ1-6,-,TRBV3-1/TRBV3-2,TGTGCCAGCAGCCAAGGCGGGGTACAGCTTTATAATTCACCCCTCCACTTT,CASSQGGVQLYNSPLHF
-,TRBJ2-5,TRBD2,TRBV5-4,TGTGCCAGCAGCCCGGGACTAGCGGGGGGCGGAAGTGAGTACTTC,CASSPGLAGGGSEYF
-,TRBJ2-5,-,TRBV29-1,TGCAGCGTTGATTGGGCCAGTGGGGAGACCCAGTACTTC,CSVDWASGETQYF
-,TRBJ1-6,-,TRBV11-2,TGTGCCAGCAGCTTAGACAGGGTTCGTAATTCACCCCTCCACTTT,CASSLDRVRNSPLHF
once,TRBJ1-1,-,TRBV5-1,TGCGCCAGCAGTTTCACAGGGCTTGCTGAAGCTTTCTTT,CASSFTGLAEAFF